The T cell receptor (beta chain) described here comes from a study of CD8+ T cells in alopecia areata. At the level of the study: Female roughly 7-11-week-old C3H/HeJ recipients received skin from 6-12-month-old C3H/HeJ graft donors with spontaneous alopecia. General study findings and limits: Mouse data revealed clearer TCR sharing than patient data did, a gap possibly tied to HLA.

V lost 2 bases and J 0 bases, leaving 10 bases between the germline ends. Germline CDR1 reads NSHNY; CDR2 reads SYGAGN. This CDR3 is 15 amino acids long. CD4, CD8alpha, NKG2D, NKG2ACE and other markers were used to sort pooled cutaneous lymph node cells. RNA, once extracted, was reverse transcribed into cDNA for use as the sequencing template. Sequencing used immunoSEQ multiplex PCR; TCRdb keeps in-frame clones, though not all of them. The sample includes around 300,000 clones, none of them occurring once. Concerning this clone: Its antigen is as yet unknown. The gene names here belong to mouse. The DNA ends 4 residues before the CDR3 does, and the rest of the CDR3 is filled in from the germline J gene. The sample contains more than one DNA sequence encoding this CDR3.

The J gene is TRBJ2-3, the V gene TRBV13-1; TRBD1 is a possible D gene (6 bases). The TCR originated in a C3H/HeJ mouse with alopecia areata. MHC haplotype: H2-k. Sequencing was performed on CD4+ T cells sorted from a lymph node. The sequenced CDR3 bases are TGTGCCAGCAGTGACCCCAGGGGTAGTGCAGAA. Translating it yields CASSDPRGSAE. The full CDR3 sequence reads CASSDPRGSAETLYF.